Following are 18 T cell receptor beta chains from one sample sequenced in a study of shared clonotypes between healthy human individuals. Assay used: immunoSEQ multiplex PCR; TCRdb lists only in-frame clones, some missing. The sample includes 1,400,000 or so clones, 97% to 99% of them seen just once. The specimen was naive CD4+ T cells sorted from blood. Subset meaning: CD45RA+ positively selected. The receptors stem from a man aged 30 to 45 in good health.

CDR3 sequence reads: CASSSLSGRAYGYTF. The CDR3 bases are TGTGCCAGCAGCTCACTTTCAGGGAGGGCCTATGGCTACACCTTC. V usage is TRBV7-9 and J usage is TRBJ1-2, with a tentative D call TRBD1 (5 bases). The CDR3 has 15 residues. Trimming cost V 4 bases and J 4 bases, with 16 bases left between them. Germline CDR1 and CDR2: SEHNR and FQNEAQ (reference sequence).

The CDR3 region is CAISEQGASTDTQYF. CDR3 sequence (DNA): TGTGCCATCAGTGAACAGGGTGCTAGCACAGATACGCAGTATTTT. The gene calls are TRBV10-3 and TRBJ2-3, with TRBD1 as a possible D gene (6 bases). Per germline, CDR1 ENHRY and CDR2 SYGVKD. The CDR3 runs 15 residues. V lost 3 bases to trimming and J lost 0 bases, with 10 bases between them.

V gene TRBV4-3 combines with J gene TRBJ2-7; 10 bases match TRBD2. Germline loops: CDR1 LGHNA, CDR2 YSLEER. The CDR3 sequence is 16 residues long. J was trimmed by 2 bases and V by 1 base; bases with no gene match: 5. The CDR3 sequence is CASSQVLAGAAYEQYF. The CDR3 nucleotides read TGCGCCAGCAGCCAAGTGCTAGCGGGAGCGGCCTACGAGCAGTACTTC.

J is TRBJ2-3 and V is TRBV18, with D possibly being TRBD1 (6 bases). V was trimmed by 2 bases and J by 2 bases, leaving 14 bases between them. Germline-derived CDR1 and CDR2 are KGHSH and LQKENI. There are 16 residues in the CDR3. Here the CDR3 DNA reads TGTGCCAGCTCACCATCACAGGGAAAAGACACAGATACGCAGTATTTT. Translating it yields CASSPSQGKDTDTQYF. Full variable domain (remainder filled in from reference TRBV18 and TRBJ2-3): NAGVMQNPRHLVRRRGQEARLRCSPMKGHSHVYWYRQLPEEGLKFMVYLQKENIIDESGMPKERFSAEFPKEGPSILRIQQVVRGDSAAYFCASSPSQGKDTDTQYFGPGTRLTVL.

The CDR3 reads CASSVHTSGRRSYNEQFF. The CDR3 region has the DNA TGTGCCAGCAGCGTACACACTAGCGGGAGACGGTCCTACAATGAGCAGTTCTTC. This chain links TRBV9 with TRBJ2-1; 11 nucleotides match TRBD2. J lost 1 base, V lost 1 base, and 7 bases had no gene match. Germline CDR1 and CDR2: SGDLS and YYNGEE. This CDR3 has 18 amino acids. Based on the CDR3 plus reference TRBV9 and TRBJ2-1, the full variable domain is DSGVTQTPKHLITATGQRVTLRCSPRSGDLSVYWYQQSLDQGLQFLIQYYNGEERAKGNILERFSAQQFPDLHSELNLSSLELGDSALYFCASSVHTSGRRSYNEQFFGPGTRLTVL.

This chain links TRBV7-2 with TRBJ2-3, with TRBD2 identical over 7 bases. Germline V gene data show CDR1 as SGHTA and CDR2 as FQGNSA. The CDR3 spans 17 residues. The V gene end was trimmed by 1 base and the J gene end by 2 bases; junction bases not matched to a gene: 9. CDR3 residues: CASSLEGPLAITDTQYF. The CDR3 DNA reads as TGTGCCAGCAGCTTAGAGGGCCCACTAGCGATCACAGATACGCAGTATTTT.

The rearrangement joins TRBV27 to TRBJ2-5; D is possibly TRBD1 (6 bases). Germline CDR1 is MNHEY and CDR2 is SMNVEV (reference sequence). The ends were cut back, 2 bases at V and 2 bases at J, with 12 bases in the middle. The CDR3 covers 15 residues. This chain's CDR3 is CASSLQGTAQETQYF. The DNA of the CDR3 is TGTGCCAGCAGTTTACAGGGGACGGCTCAAGAGACCCAGTACTTC.

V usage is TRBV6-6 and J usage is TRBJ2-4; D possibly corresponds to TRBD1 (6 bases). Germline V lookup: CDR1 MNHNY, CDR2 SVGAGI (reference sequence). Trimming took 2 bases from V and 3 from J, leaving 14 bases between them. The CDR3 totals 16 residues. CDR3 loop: CASSYPRGPGKNIQYF. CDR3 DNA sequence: TGTGCCAGCAGTTACCCCAGGGGCCCGGGCAAAAACATTCAGTACTTC.

This CDR3 reads CASTTTRGSYQPQHF. CDR3 in DNA: TGTGCCAGCACCACTACCAGGGGTTCCTATCAGCCCCAGCATTTT. J is TRBJ1-5 and V is TRBV6-6; weak D call: TRBD1 (6 bases). V lost 7 bases and J 5 bases, leaving 18 bases between the germline ends. Germline V gene sequence: CDR1 MNHNY, CDR2 SVGAGI (reference sequence). This CDR3 is 15 amino acids long.

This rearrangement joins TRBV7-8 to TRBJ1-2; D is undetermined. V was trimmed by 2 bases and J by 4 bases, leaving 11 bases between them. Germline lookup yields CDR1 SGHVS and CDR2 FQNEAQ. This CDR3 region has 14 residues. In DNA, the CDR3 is TGTGCCAGCAGCTTACAGTCAGAAAGCTATGGCTACACCTTC. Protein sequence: CASSLQSESYGYTF.

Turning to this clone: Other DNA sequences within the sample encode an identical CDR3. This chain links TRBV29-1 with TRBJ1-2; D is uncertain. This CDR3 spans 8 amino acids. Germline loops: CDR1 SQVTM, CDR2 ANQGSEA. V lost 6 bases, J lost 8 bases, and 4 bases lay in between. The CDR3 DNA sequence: TGCAGCGTATCAGGCTACACCTTC. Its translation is CSVSGYTF.

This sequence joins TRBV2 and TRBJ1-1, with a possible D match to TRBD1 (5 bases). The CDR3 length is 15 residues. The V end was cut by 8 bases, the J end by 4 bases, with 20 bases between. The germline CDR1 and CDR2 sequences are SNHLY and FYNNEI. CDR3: CASHNHGAGGTEAFF. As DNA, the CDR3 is TGTGCCAGCCACAATCACGGGGCGGGAGGCACTGAAGCTTTCTTT.

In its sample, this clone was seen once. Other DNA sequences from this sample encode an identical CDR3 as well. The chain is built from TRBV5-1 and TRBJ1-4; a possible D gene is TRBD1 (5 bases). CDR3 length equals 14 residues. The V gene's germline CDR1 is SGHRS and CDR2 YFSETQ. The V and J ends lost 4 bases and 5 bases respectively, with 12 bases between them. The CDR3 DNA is TGCGCCAGCAGCCTGGGGACGGGGAATGAAAAACTGTTTTTT. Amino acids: CASSLGTGNEKLFF.

This CDR3 reads CAISTGTGGLKNVLTF. The CDR3, as DNA: TGTGCCATCAGTACCGGGACGGGGGGACTAAAAAACGTCCTGACTTTC. The chain carries TRBV10-3 and TRBJ2-6; 7 bases agree with TRBD2. Trimming at V came to 5 bases and at J to 10 bases, leaving 14 bases not matched to a gene. CDR3 length equals 16 residues. Germline V lookup: CDR1 ENHRY, CDR2 SYGVKD.

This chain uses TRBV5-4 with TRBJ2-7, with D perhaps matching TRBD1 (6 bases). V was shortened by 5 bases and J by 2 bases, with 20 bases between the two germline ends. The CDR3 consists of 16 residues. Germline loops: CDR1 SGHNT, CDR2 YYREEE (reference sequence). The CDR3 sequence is CASRSGGRGHTYEQYF. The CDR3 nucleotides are TGTGCCAGCAGATCGGGCGGCAGGGGTCATACCTACGAGCAGTACTTC.

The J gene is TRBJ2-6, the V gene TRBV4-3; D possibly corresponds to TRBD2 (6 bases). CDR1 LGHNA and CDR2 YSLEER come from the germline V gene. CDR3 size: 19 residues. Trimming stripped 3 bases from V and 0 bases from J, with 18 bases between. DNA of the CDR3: TGCGCCAGCAGCCAGGACGGGGCCCCGGGGGTCTCTGGGGCCAACGTCCTGACTTTC. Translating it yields CASSQDGAPGVSGANVLTF.

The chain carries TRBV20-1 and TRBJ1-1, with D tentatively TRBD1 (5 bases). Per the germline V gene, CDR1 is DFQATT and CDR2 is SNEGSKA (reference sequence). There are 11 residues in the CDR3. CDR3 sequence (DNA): TGCATGTCCCGGAGGGGTACTGAAGCTTTCTTT. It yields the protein CMSRRGTEAFF.

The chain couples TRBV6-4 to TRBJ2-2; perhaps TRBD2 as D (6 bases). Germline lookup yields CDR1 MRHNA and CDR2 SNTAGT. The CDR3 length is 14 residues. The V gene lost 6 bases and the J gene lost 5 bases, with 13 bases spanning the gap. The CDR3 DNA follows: TGTGCCAGCAGAAAGGGAGGAAGTACCGGGGAGCTGTTTTTT. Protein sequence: CASRKGGSTGELFF.